This is a list of T cell receptor beta chains from one sample in a study of blood T cell repertoires in COVID-19. The method was immunoSEQ multiplex PCR; TCRdb's version includes in-frame clones alone and lacks a portion of them. The top ten hold approximately 0.8% of the sample, which has 150,000 to 200,000 clones, around 89% seen once. Sequenced material: PBMCs or T cells enriched from blood (not recorded which). These receptors were obtained from a woman in her late teens or twenties who had recovered from COVID-19. The CDR3 runs from the conserved cysteine through the conserved F or W. The D gene is left open where the match is weak. The listing skips clone size in some rows; elsewhere it reads once, few, many or a size class.

d_call	clone_size	v_call	j_call	cdr3_nt	cdr3_aa
TRBD1	-	TRBV19	TRBJ2-3	TGTGCCAGTAGTATAAACCGTGGAACAGGGGGCTCCACAGATACGCAGTATTTT	CASSINRGTGGSTDTQYF
TRBD2	-	TRBV5-1	TRBJ2-7	TGCGCCAGCAGCGGGACTAGCGGGAACTACGAGCAGTACTTC	CASSGTSGNYEQYF
-	once	TRBV21-1	TRBJ2-1	TGTGCCAGCAGCGCACAGTACAAGTTCTTC	CASSAQYKFF
TRBD2	-	TRBV4-1	TRBJ2-1	TGCGCCAGCAGCCACGACTTTCTAGCGGGAGCTAATGAGCAGTTCTTC	CASSHDFLAGANEQFF
-	once	TRBV6-5	TRBJ2-5	TGTGCCAGCAGTTACTCGAGGGTTTCAGAGACCCAGTACTTC	CASSYSRVSETQYF
-	-	TRBV10-2	TRBJ2-1	TGCGCCAGCATCCGAGGGACATCTTACAATGAGCAGTTCTTC	CASIRGTSYNEQFF
-	once	TRBV21-1	TRBJ2-7	TGTGCCAGCAGCAAGGTCGTCCGGGTGCAGTACTTC	CASSKVVRVQYF
-	-	TRBV27	TRBJ2-1	TGTGCCAGCATGGAGGGGGCGATTAATGAGCAGTTCTTC	CASMEGAINEQFF
TRBD2	once	TRBV4-2	TRBJ2-1	TGTGCCAGCAGCCAAGATCGAGCGGGAGCACCCTACAATGAGCAGTTCTTC	CASSQDRAGAPYNEQFF
-	-	TRBV18	TRBJ2-5	TGTGCCAGCTCACCACCTTCGGTGACAGGTTCACAAGAGACCCAGTACTTC	CASSPPSVTGSQETQYF
TRBD1	-	TRBV29-1	TRBJ1-6	TGCAGCGTTGTTCCCGAAAAGGGGGCAAAGGATTCACCCCTCCACTTT	CSVVPEKGAKDSPLHF
TRBD1	few	TRBV19	TRBJ2-1	TGTGCCAGTAATCGAGACAGGGGGCGCCATGAGCAGTTCTTC	CASNRDRGRHEQFF
-	-	TRBV6-1	TRBJ2-7	TGTGCCAGCAGTGAAGCCGGGTCACCGCTCGAGCAGTACTTC	CASSEAGSPLEQYF
TRBD1	-	TRBV15	TRBJ2-7	TGTGCCACCAGCACCGACAGGGGGCACGTCTACGAGCAGTACTTC	CATSTDRGHVYEQYF
-	-	TRBV7-2	TRBJ2-4	TGTGCCAGCAGCTTTCCCCGGGAGAAGGACATTCAGTACTTC	CASSFPREKDIQYF
-	-	TRBV5-6	TRBJ2-2	TGTGCCAGCAGCCATAACACCGGGGAGCTGTTTTTT	CASSHNTGELFF
TRBD2	-	TRBV2	TRBJ2-7	TGTGCCAGCAGCGATCCTTCCGCTAGCGGGACCCACGAGCAGTACTTC	CASSDPSASGTHEQYF
-	-	TRBV5-1	TRBJ1-6	TGCGCCAGCAGCTTGGGCAGCGCCAGCTCCTATAATTCACCCCTCCACTTT	CASSLGSASSYNSPLHF
TRBD2	-	TRBV28	TRBJ2-1	TGTGCCAGCAGTTTCCCACTAGCGGGAGGGTCCAATGAGCAGTTCTTC	CASSFPLAGGSNEQFF
-	-	TRBV2	TRBJ2-7	TGTGCCAGCGCAGAGGAGGGCCGTTTGGAGCAGTACTTC	CASAEEGRLEQYF
-	-	TRBV5-8	TRBJ2-1	TGTGCCAGCAGCCCGAGTAATGAGCAGTTCTTC	CASSPSNEQFF
TRBD1	once	TRBV28	TRBJ1-2	TGTGCCAGCAGCCGAGCAGGGGGCCGAGGCTACACCTTC	CASSRAGGRGYTF
-	-	TRBV28	TRBJ2-5	TGTGCCAGATGGACTGACGGAGAGACCCAGTACTTC	CARWTDGETQYF
-	-	TRBV5-1	TRBJ2-7	TGCGCCAGCGGCCCTTATCCCTACGAGCAGTACTTC	CASGPYPYEQYF
-	-	TRBV21-1	TRBJ2-1	TGTGCCAGCAGCAAAGAGAGGGGGCCGATGGATGAGCAGTTCTTC	CASSKERGPMDEQFF
TRBD1	-	TRBV28	TRBJ2-7	TGTGCCAGCAGTTTAAACAGGGGTGGTGGCGAGCAGTACTTC	CASSLNRGGGEQYF
-	-	TRBV5-1	TRBJ2-2	TGCGCCAGCAGCCTGAGACAGGACACCGGGGAGCTGTTTTTT	CASSLRQDTGELFF
TRBD2	-	TRBV27	TRBJ2-3	TGTGCCAGCAGCGGACTAGCGGGAGACCCCACGGCCGGAGGGTGGGCAGATACGCAGTATTTT	CASSGLAGDPTAGGWADTQYF
-	-	TRBV24-1	TRBJ2-2	TGTGCCACCAGCAGGGGCACCGGGGAGCTGTTTTTT	CATSRGTGELFF
TRBD1	-	TRBV6-5	TRBJ2-1	TGTGCCAGCAGTTATGGGACAGTATACAATGAGCAGTTCTTC	CASSYGTVYNEQFF
TRBD2	-	TRBV7-9	TRBJ2-1	TGTGCCAGCAGCCGGACGGGCGGGAGTGGCCACAATGAGCAGTTCTTC	CASSRTGGSGHNEQFF
TRBD2	-	TRBV27	TRBJ2-6	TGTGCCAGCAGTTTAAGGGCGGGAGCTCCTGGGGCCAACGTCCTGACTTTC	CASSLRAGAPGANVLTF
TRBD1	-	TRBV28	TRBJ1-2	TGTGCCAGCTCGAGGTTCGTGGCCCGGGACAGGGAACGGTATGGCTACACCTTC	CASSRFVARDRERYGYTF
-	-	TRBV6-6	TRBJ2-1	TGTGCCAGCAGGCCCTCAGATGGGCCATACAATGAGCAGTTCTTC	CASRPSDGPYNEQFF
TRBD1	-	TRBV5-4	TRBJ1-2	TGTGCCAGCAGCCCACCCATTGGGCAGGGGGACTATGGCTACACCTTC	CASSPPIGQGDYGYTF
TRBD1	once	TRBV27	TRBJ1-2	TGTGCCAGCAGTTTATCGGCAGGGGGCGACTATGGCTACACCTTC	CASSLSAGGDYGYTF
-	-	TRBV7-8	TRBJ2-7	TGTGCCAGCAGCCCCACGACCGGAGACAGGCCCTACGAGCAGTACTTC	CASSPTTGDRPYEQYF
-	-	TRBV7-2	TRBJ2-5	TGTGCCAGCAGCTCACAAATGGAGACCCAGTACTTC	CASSSQMETQYF
-	-	TRBV7-9	TRBJ2-1	TGTGCCATCCTCGCGGCCTACAATGAGCAGTTCTTC	CAILAAYNEQFF
TRBD1	-	TRBV27	TRBJ1-4	TGTGCCAGCAGTTGGGACAGGGCTAATGAAAAACTGTTTTTT	CASSWDRANEKLFF
-	-	TRBV27	TRBJ2-2	TGTGCCAGCAGGGGCCCTGCATCCAACACCGGGGAGCTGTTTTTT	CASRGPASNTGELFF
-	-	TRBV28	TRBJ2-1	TGTGCCAGCAGTTTGACGGCTGAAGGACACTACAATGAGCAGTTCTTC	CASSLTAEGHYNEQFF
TRBD2	-	TRBV3-1/TRBV3-2	TRBJ2-1	TGTGCCAGCAGCCCGCGTCTCGAAGCTAGCGGTCGAAGGTCCAATGAGCAGTTCTTC	CASSPRLEASGRRSNEQFF
-	-	TRBV28	TRBJ1-1	TGTGCCAGCTTGGGGGGGGCGGCCACTGAAGCTTTCTTT	CASLGGAATEAFF
TRBD1	-	TRBV9	TRBJ2-2	TGTGCCAGCAGCGCGACAGGGTTCGGGACCGGGGAGCTGTTTTTT	CASSATGFGTGELFF
-	-	TRBV5-1	TRBJ2-3	TGCGCCAGCAGCTTGGGAGTTTCTCACACAGATACGCAGTATTTT	CASSLGVSHTDTQYF
-	-	TRBV12-3/TRBV12-4	TRBJ1-1	TGTGCCAGCAGTTTCAATAGGAACACTGAAGCTTTCTTT	CASSFNRNTEAFF
TRBD1	-	TRBV7-6	TRBJ1-3	TGTGCCAGCAGCCGGGACAGTGCTCGTAAGCCCATATATTTT	CASSRDSARKPIYF
TRBD1	-	TRBV11-1	TRBJ2-7	TGTGCCAGCAGCCCGCAGTTTGGGACAGCCTACTACGAGCAGTACTTC	CASSPQFGTAYYEQYF
TRBD1	-	TRBV5-6	TRBJ2-7	TGTGCCAGCAACTTTGCGACAGGGGGGTTCTACGAGCAGTACTTC	CASNFATGGFYEQYF